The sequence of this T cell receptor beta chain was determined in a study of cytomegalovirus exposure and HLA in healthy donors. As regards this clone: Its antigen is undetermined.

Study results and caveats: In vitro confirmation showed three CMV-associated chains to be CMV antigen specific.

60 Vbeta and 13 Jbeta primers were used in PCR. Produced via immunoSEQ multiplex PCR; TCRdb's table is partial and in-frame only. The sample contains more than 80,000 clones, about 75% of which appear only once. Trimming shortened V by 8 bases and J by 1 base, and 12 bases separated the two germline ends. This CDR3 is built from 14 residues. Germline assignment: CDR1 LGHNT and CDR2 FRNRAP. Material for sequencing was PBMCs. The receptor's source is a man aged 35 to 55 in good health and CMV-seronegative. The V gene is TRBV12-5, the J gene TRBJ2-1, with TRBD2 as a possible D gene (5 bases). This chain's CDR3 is CASSAAASYNEQFF. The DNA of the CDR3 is TGTGCTAGTTCTGCAGCGGCATCCTACAATGAGCAGTTCTTC. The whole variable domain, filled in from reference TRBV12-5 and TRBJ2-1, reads DARVTQTPRHKVTEMGQEVTMRCQPILGHNTVFWYRQTMMQGLELLAYFRNRAPLDDSGMPKDRFSAEMPDATLATLKIQPSEPRDSAVYFCASSAAASYNEQFFGPGTRLTVL.